The present T cell receptor (beta chain) was sequenced within a study of blood T cell repertoires in COVID-19. Study-level background: Spain, Italy and the United States supplied samples that represented acute and convalescent COVID-19.

There are a few counts of this clone. The germline V gene encodes CDR1 SGHTA and CDR2 FQGNSA. The V end was cut by 2 bases, the J end by 8 bases, with 12 bases between. There are 13 residues in the CDR3. Source study methods: Estimated nucleated cell counts came from reference gene primer amplification. This table comes from immunoSEQ multiplex PCR, and its TCRdb copy is limited to in-frame clones, with some not included. For V, J and clone size, that table is used; D and trimming come from the DNA. The sample includes about 210,000 clones, approximately 85% of them seen just once. This clonotype was sampled from a woman aged 70-85 years with COVID-19, enrolled during active disease. The sample taken for sequencing was peripheral blood. V usage is TRBV7-2 and J usage is TRBJ1-1; D gene ambiguous. As DNA, the CDR3 is TGTGCCAGCAGCTTAAGAGCGGGCAGAGAAGCTTTCTTT. It is translated as CASSLRAGREAFF.